This TCR beta chain is drawn from a study of blood T cell repertoires in COVID-19. As for the study in general: From T cells, B-cell-depleted T cells, or PBMCs came the material, which was cDNA or gDNA.

Original analysis: Counts of nucleated cells, estimated from reference gene primer amplification, were obtained. Generated by immunoSEQ multiplex PCR, the TCRdb table keeps only in-frame clones and is missing some. V and J calls and clone size come straight from that table; D and trimming were deduced from the DNA. The table lists 250,000 or so clones, 84% of them singletons. Deletions cut 1 base from V and 7 bases from J, with 10 bases between. The CDR3 covers 13 residues. Germline V gives CDR1 LNHNV, CDR2 YYDKDF (reference sequence). This rearrangement joins TRBV15 to TRBJ1-2, with no clear D. The sequenced sample consisted of peripheral blood. The receptor was isolated from a middle-aged woman who had recovered from COVID-19. In DNA, the CDR3 is TGTGCCACCAGCAGAGCGGGAGGGTCTGGCTACACCTTC. This translates into CATSRAGGSGYTF.